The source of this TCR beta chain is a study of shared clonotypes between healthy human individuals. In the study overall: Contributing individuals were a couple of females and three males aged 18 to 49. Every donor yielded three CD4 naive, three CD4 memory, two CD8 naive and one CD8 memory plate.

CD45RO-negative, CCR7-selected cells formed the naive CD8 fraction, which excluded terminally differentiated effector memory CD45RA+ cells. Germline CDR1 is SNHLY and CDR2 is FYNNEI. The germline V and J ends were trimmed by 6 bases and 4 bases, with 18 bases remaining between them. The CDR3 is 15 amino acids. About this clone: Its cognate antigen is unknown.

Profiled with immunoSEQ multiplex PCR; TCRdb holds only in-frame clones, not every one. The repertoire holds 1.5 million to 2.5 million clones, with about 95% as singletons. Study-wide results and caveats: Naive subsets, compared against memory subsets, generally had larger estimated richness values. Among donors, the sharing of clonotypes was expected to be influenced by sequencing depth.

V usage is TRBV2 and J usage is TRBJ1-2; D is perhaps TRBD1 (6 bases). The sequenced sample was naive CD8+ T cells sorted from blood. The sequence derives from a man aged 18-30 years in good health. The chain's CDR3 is CASREDSSYGYGYTF. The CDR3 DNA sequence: TGTGCCAGCAGGGAGGACAGCTCCTACGGCTATGGCTACACCTTC.